This TCR beta chain was profiled in a study of cytotoxic CD8 clonotypes in ibrutinib-treated CLL. General observations from the study: Exceeding age-matched healthy donors, baseline clonality also tracked the counts of circulating CD8+ T cells.

The method was immunoSEQ multiplex PCR; TCRdb's version includes in-frame clones alone and lacks a portion of them. Found here are approximately 100,000 clones, roughly 57% of them singletons; the top ten hold approximately 35%. The CDR3 has 13 residues. CDR1 and CDR2 from the germline V gene are SQVTM and ANQGSEA. Trimming shortened V by 7 bases and J by 7 bases, and 17 bases separated the two germline ends. This clone was seen once. The antigen is unknown. The chain carries TRBV29-1 and TRBJ2-4; D not resolved. This specimen consisted of PBMCs, obtained after 24 months of ibrutinib treatment. The clonotype originates from a human donor with chronic lymphocytic leukemia. CDR3: CSAKGGSFNIQYF. The CDR3 DNA is TGCAGCGCAAAGGGCGGTTCATTCAACATTCAGTACTTC.